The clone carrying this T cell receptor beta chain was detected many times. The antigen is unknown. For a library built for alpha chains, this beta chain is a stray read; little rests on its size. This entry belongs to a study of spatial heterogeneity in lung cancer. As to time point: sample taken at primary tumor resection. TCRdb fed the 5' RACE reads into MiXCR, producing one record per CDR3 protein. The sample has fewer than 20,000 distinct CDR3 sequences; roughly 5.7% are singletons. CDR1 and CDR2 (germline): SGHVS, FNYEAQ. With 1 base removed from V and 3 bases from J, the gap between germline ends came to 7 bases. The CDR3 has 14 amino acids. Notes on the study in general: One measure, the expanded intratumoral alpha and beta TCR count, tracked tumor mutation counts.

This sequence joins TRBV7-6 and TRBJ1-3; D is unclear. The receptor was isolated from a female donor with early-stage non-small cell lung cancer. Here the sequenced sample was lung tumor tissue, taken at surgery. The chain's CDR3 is CASSLVPRGNTIYF. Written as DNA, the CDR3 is TGTGCCAGCAGCTTAGTACCGCGTGGAAACACCATATATTTT.